This T cell receptor (beta chain) appears in the sequencing data of a study of human T cells and chemical hapten exposure. TCRdb independently ran MiXCR on the RACE reads; one entry per CDR3 protein. The data show tens of thousands of distinct CDR3 sequences, with less than 15% seen just once and about 4.9% held by the top ten. The CDR3 has 14 amino acids. Germline loops: CDR1 WSHSY, CDR2 SAAADI. V dropped 6 bases and J dropped 3; count of bases not matched to a gene: 4. Time point denoted: pre-sensitization, week 0. Treatment described: therapeutic diphenylcyclopropenone sensitization with weekly scalp DPC. This clonotype was counted only a few times.

The chain links TRBV10-2 to TRBJ2-3; TRBD1 matches 9 bases. Here the sequenced sample was whole blood, taken in connection with sensitization to the hapten diphenylcyclopropenone (DPC). The receptor was derived from a woman aged 50 to 60 with alopecia areata. Some clones in this sample may be carry-over from other donors' samples. For the CDR3, the DNA is TGCGCCAGCAGGGACAGGGGTATGACAGATACGCAGTATTTT. Residues: CASRDRGMTDTQYF.